Below are 9 T cell receptor beta chains sequenced from a single sample in a study of cytomegalovirus exposure and HLA in healthy donors (dated by TCRdb to the late 2010s). Receptor amplification or capture employed the immunoSEQ multiplex PCR assay. For the multiplex PCR, a mixture combining 60 forward primers for TCR Vbeta segments and 13 reverse primers for TCR Jbeta segments was used. Not all clones reach the TCRdb copy of this immuneACCESS table, which keeps in-frame sequences only. Checked studies attribute under half of the gap to unresolved V genes and leave the rest unexplained. This sample comprises 100,000 or so clones, 75% to 90% of them detected only once. The top ten constitute 6.9% of the sample. Sequenced input: PBMCs. Receptors were obtained from a man aged 30-40 years in good health and CMV-seropositive.

The chain joins TRBV9 to TRBJ2-7; D might be TRBD1 (6 bases). Per the germline V gene, CDR1 is SGDLS and CDR2 is YYNGEE. CDR3 length: 14 amino acids. V lost 0 bases to trimming and J lost 3 bases, with 10 bases between them. DNA of the CDR3: TGTGCCAGCAGCGTAGCCCCAGGGGACTACGAGCAGTACTTC. Its translation is CASSVAPGDYEQYF.

The chain employs TRBV5-6 and TRBJ1-2; 8 bases match TRBD1. V dropped 4 bases and J dropped 8; count of bases not matched to a gene: 10. Per germline, CDR1 SGHDT and CDR2 YYEEEE. This CDR3 comprises 14 residues. CDR3 bases: TGTGCCAGCAGCCAAGACAGGGGTCCCTGGGGCTACACCTTC. Translating gives CASSQDRGPWGYTF.

This clone was counted a few times. This chain joins TRBV7-2 and TRBJ1-1, with D unresolved. The CDR3 consists of 13 residues. V gave up 4 bases and J gave up 5 bases, with 11 bases separating them. Germline assignment: CDR1 SGHTA and CDR2 FQGNSA. CDR3 nucleotide sequence: TGTGCCAGCAGCTCGGAGACGGGGACTGAAGCTTTCTTT. Its translation: CASSSETGTEAFF. Combining the CDR3 with reference TRBV7-2 and TRBJ1-1 gives the whole variable domain GAGVSQSPSNKVTEKGKDVELRCDPISGHTALYWYRQSLGQGLEFLIYFQGNSAPDKSGLPSDRFSAERTGGSVSTLTIQRTQQEDSAVYLCASSSETGTEAFFGQGTRLTVV.

CDR3 coding DNA: TGTGCCAGCAGCTTAGACCGGGTTCCCTACGAGCAGTACTTC. Protein product: CASSLDRVPYEQYF. The chain recombines TRBV11-2 with TRBJ2-7; no clear D. Trimming cost V 0 bases and J 2 bases, with 8 bases left between them. CDR1 is SGHAT and CDR2 is FQNNGV in the germline V gene. The CDR3 spans 14 residues. The full variable domain, its missing parts supplied by reference TRBV11-2 and TRBJ2-7, is EAGVAQSPRYKIIEKRQSVAFWCNPISGHATLYWYQQILGQGPKLLIQFQNNGVVDDSQLPKDRFSAERLKGVDSTLKIQPAKLEDSAVYLCASSLDRVPYEQYFGPGTRLTVT.

The CDR3 loop is CASSPGWYEQYF. The CDR3 DNA is TGTGCCAGCAGCCCGGGTTGGTACGAGCAGTACTTC. The rearrangement uses TRBV11-2 and TRBJ2-7; D not resolved. The CDR3 loop spans 12 amino acids. The germline V gene has CDR1 SGHAT and CDR2 FQNNGV. V lost 5 bases, J lost 4 bases, and 9 bases lay in between.

The chain is built from TRBV4-1 and TRBJ2-7; D is possibly TRBD1 (5 bases). The V end lost 0 bases, the J end lost 2 bases, and 8 bases lay between the germline ends. This CDR3 has 14 amino acids. Germline CDR1 reads MGHRA; CDR2 reads YSYEKL. CDR3 coding DNA: TGCGCCAGCAGCCAAGACAGGGCGGCCTACGAGCAGTACTTC. Translating gives CASSQDRAAYEQYF.

The chain has TRBV27 and TRBJ1-1; D is ambiguous. The V end lost 6 bases, the J end lost 1 base, and 6 bases lay between the germline ends. Germline CDR1 reads MNHEY; CDR2 reads SMNVEV (reference sequence). The CDR3 spans 12 residues. The DNA of the CDR3 is TGTGCCAGCAGGCAGGAGAACACTGAAGCTTTCTTT. Protein sequence: CASRQENTEAFF.

The CDR3 sequence is CASSPRTSGGPYNEQFF. DNA of the CDR3: TGTGCCAGCAGCCCACGGACTAGCGGGGGCCCTTACAATGAGCAGTTCTTC. V and J are TRBV9 and TRBJ2-1; the match to TRBD2 covers 13 bases. Germline values: CDR1 SGDLS, CDR2 YYNGEE. The CDR3 has 17 residues. V dropped 4 bases and J dropped 4; count of bases not matched to a gene: 8. Variable domain in full (rest from reference TRBV9 and TRBJ2-1): DSGVTQTPKHLITATGQRVTLRCSPRSGDLSVYWYQQSLDQGLQFLIQYYNGEERAKGNILERFSAQQFPDLHSELNLSSLELGDSALYFCASSPRTSGGPYNEQFFGPGTRLTVL.

This clone was counted only a few times. The rearrangement joins TRBV5-1 to TRBJ2-7; 13 nucleotides line up with TRBD2. Losses at the gene ends were 4 bases for V and 0 bases for J; bases not matched to a gene: 7. CDR3 length equals 17 residues. Germline CDR1 and CDR2: SGHRS and YFSETQ. This CDR3 reads CASSPTTSGGPSYEQYF. The CDR3 coding sequence is TGCGCCAGCAGCCCAACGACTAGCGGGGGGCCCTCCTACGAGCAGTACTTC.